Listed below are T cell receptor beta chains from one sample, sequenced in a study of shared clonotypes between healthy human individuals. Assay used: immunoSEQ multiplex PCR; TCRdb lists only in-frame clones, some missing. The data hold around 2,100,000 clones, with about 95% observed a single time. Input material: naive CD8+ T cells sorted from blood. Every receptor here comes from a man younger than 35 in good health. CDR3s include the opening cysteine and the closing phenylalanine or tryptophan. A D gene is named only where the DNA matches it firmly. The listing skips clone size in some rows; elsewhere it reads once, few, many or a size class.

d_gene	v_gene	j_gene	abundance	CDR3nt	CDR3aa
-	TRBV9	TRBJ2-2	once	TGTGCCAGCAGCGTAGGCCCCGCCGGGGAGCTGTTTTTT	CASSVGPAGELFF
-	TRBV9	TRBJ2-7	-	TGTGCCAGCAGCCCCTACCCGTCCGATCGAGTTGGGAGTAACGAGCAGTACTTC	CASSPYPSDRVGSNEQYF
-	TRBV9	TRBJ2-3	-	TGTGCCAGCAGCGTAGACCTGTTACGGTCCACAGATACGCAGTATTTT	CASSVDLLRSTDTQYF
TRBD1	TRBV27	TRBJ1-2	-	TGTGCCAGCAGTTCGACCGGGACAGGGACCGAGGGAGGTGGCTACACCTTC	CASSSTGTGTEGGGYTF
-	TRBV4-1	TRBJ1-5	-	TGCGCCAGCAGCCAAGTTAGCAATCAGCCCCAGCATTTT	CASSQVSNQPQHF
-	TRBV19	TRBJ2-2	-	TGTGCCAGTAGATGGGGGGCAGGCACCGGGGAGCTGTTTTTT	CASRWGAGTGELFF
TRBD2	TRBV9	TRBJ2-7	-	TGTGCCAGCAGCGTAGGCGGCGGGGGAGCCTACGAGCAGTACTTC	CASSVGGGGAYEQYF
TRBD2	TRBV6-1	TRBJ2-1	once	TGTGCCAGCACGGAGCTAGCGGATTACAATGAGCAGTTCTTC	CASTELADYNEQFF
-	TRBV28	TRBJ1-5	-	TGTGCCAGCAGTGGAGACGATAGCAATCAGCCCCAGCATTTT	CASSGDDSNQPQHF
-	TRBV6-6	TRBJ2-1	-	TGTGCCAGCAGTTACGAGGACACCTGGGGCTACAATGAGCAGTTCTTC	CASSYEDTWGYNEQFF
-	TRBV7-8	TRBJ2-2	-	TGTGCCAGCATTATAATGGGGGTGACCGGGGAGCTGTTTTTT	CASIIMGVTGELFF
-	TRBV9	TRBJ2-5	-	TGTGCCAGCAGCGTAGCGGGAAGAATGGAGACCCAGTACTTC	CASSVAGRMETQYF
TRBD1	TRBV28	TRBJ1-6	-	TGTGCCAGCAGTTTCCCGGACAGGACTATCTATAATTCACCCCTCCACTTT	CASSFPDRTIYNSPLHF
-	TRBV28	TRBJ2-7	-	TGTGCCAGCAGTATTAGGGTCCCCCAGTACGAGCAGTACTTC	CASSIRVPQYEQYF
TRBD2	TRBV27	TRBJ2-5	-	TGTGCCAGCAGTTCAAGTTGGACTAGCGGGGGTGAAGAGACCCAGTACTTC	CASSSSWTSGGEETQYF
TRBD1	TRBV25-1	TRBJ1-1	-	TGTGCCAGCAGCAGGGGGCCGAAGAACACTGAAGCTTTCTTT	CASSRGPKNTEAFF
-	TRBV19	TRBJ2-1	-	TGTGCCAGTAGTATTATTTCCCCGATAGAAGATGAGCAGTTCTTC	CASSIISPIEDEQFF
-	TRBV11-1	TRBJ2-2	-	TGTGCCAGCAGCTTAGGATTCCGCGGGGAGCTGTTTTTT	CASSLGFRGELFF
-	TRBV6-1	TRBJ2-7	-	TGTGCCAGCAGTGAAGTCGTAGGGGGGTTCTCCTACGAGCAGTACTTC	CASSEVVGGFSYEQYF
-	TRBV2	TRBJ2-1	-	TGTGCCACCTTGGACGTAGGGAAGTACAATGAGCAGTTCTTC	CATLDVGKYNEQFF
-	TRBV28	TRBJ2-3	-	TGTGCCAGCAGTTTCCCGACGGGGAGTGGTACGCAGTATTTT	CASSFPTGSGTQYF
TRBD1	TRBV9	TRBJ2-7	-	TGTGCCAGCAGCATAAGACCAGGGGGATCCTACGAGCAGTACTTC	CASSIRPGGSYEQYF
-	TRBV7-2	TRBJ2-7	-	TGTGCCAGCAGCCTCGCAAAAGACGAGCAGTACTTC	CASSLAKDEQYF
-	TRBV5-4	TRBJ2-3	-	TGTGCCAGCAGCTGGGGGGATACGCAGTATTTT	CASSWGDTQYF
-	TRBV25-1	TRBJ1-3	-	TGTGCCAGCAGCCAGACCCCGACAGGAGCTGGAAACACCATATATTTT	CASSQTPTGAGNTIYF
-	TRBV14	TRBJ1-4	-	TGTGCCAGCAGCCAAGATTCCGGGGGAAGGAATGAAAAACTGTTTTTT	CASSQDSGGRNEKLFF
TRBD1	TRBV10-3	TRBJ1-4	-	TGTGCCATCAGTGAGAACACAGGGGAAACTAATGAAAAACTGTTTTTT	CAISENTGETNEKLFF
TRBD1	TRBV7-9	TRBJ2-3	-	TGTGCCAGCAGCTCACCGACAGGGTACAGGACAGATACGCAGTATTTT	CASSSPTGYRTDTQYF
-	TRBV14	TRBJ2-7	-	TGTGCCAGCAGCCAAGGACTCCTCTCCTACGAGCAGTACTTC	CASSQGLLSYEQYF
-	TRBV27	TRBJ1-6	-	TGTGCCAGCAGTTTGTGGGGAAGTGGGTCACCCCTCCACTTT	CASSLWGSGSPLHF
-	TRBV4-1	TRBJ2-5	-	TGCGCCAGCAGCCAAGATGGAACAGGGCGCCAAGAGACCCAGTACTTC	CASSQDGTGRQETQYF
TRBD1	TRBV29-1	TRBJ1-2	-	TGCAGCGTTGTTGCCGGACAGGGTGGGGCCTATGGCTACACCTTC	CSVVAGQGGAYGYTF
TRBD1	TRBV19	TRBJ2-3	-	TGTGCCAGTAGTATAGGCCCGAAGGACAGGGGATTTGAAGATACGCAGTATTTT	CASSIGPKDRGFEDTQYF
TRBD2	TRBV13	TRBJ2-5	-	TGTGCCAGCAGCCTAGACGGACTAGCGGGAGGGGAGACCCAGTACTTC	CASSLDGLAGGETQYF
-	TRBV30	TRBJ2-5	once	TGTGCCTGGAGTGTAAATGTCGGCGGGGATGAGAACCAGTACTTC	CAWSVNVGGDENQYF
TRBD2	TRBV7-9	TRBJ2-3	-	TGTGCCAGCAGCGGAGGACTAGCGGGAGGAGGGACAGATGCGCAGTATTTT	CASSGGLAGGGTDAQYF
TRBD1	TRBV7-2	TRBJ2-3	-	TGTGCCAGCAGCCTGGGGACAGGGGGCAGGGATACGCAGTATTTT	CASSLGTGGRDTQYF
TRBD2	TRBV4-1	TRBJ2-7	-	TGCGCCAGCAGCCAAGAGGGCGGGGGAACCTCCTACGAGCAGTACTTC	CASSQEGGGTSYEQYF
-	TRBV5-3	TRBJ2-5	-	TGTGCCAGAAGAGGGGAGGAGACCCAGTACTTC	CARRGEETQYF
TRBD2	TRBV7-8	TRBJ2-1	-	TGTGCCAGCAGCTCCAAAGTGGGACTAGCGGACTACAATGAGCAGTTCTTC	CASSSKVGLADYNEQFF
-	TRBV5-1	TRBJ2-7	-	TGCGCCAGCAGCTTGGTCAGCGGAGAGGGCATCTACGAGCAGTACTTC	CASSLVSGEGIYEQYF
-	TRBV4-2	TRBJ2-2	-	TGTGCCAGCAGCCAAGATTCCAACGGGGAGCTGTTTTTT	CASSQDSNGELFF
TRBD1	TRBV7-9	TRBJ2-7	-	TGTGCCAGCAGCTTAGGGACAGGGTTGATAGACGAGCAGTACTTC	CASSLGTGLIDEQYF
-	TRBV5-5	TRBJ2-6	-	TGTGCCAGCAGGCTATCTGGGGCCAACGTCCTGACTTTC	CASRLSGANVLTF
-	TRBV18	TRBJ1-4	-	TGTGCCAGCTCACCTTCTGGTTCGCATGAAAAACTGTTTTTT	CASSPSGSHEKLFF
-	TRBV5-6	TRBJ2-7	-	TGTGCCAGCAGCCTGATGTCCTCCTACGAGCAGTACTTC	CASSLMSSYEQYF
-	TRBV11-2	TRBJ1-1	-	TGTGCCAGCAGCTGGGACGGGATGAACACTGAAGCTTTCTTT	CASSWDGMNTEAFF
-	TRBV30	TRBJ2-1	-	TGTGCCTGGAGTGTAGGGGATGAGCAGTTCTTC	CAWSVGDEQFF
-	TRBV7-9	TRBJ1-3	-	TGTGCCAGCAGCCCGGCTGTATTCTCTGGAAACACCATATATTTT	CASSPAVFSGNTIYF
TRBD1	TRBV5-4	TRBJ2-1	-	TGTGCCAGCAGCCTGGGTCCCGGGACAGGTGGCTACAATGAGCAGTTCTTC	CASSLGPGTGGYNEQFF
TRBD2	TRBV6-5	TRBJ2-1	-	TGTGCCAGCAGCCCCGTCACTAGCGGGGGGGATGAGCAGTTCTTC	CASSPVTSGGDEQFF
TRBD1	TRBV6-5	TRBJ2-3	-	TGTGCCAGCAGTAAAGACAGGGCAGGAGATACGCAGTATTTT	CASSKDRAGDTQYF
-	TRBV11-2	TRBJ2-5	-	TGTGCCAGCAGCTTGGCCAGTGAAGAGACCCAGTACTTC	CASSLASEETQYF